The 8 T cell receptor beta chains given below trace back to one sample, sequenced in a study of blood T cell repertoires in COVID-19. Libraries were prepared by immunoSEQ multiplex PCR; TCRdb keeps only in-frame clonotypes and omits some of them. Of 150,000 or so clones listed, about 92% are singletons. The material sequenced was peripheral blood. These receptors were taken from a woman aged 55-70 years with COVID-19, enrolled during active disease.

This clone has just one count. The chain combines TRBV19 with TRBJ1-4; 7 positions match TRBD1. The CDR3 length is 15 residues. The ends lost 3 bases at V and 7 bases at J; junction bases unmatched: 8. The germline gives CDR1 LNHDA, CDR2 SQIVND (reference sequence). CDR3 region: CASSIRTGSTEKLFF. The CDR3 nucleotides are TGTGCCAGTAGTATCAGGACAGGATCAACTGAAAAACTGTTTTTT.

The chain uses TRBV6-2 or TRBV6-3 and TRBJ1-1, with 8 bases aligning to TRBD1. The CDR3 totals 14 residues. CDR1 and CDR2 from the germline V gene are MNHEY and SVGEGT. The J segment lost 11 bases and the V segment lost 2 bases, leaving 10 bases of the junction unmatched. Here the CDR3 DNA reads TGTGCCAGCAGTTACCTACGAAACAGGGGGAGCGCTTTCTTT. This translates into CASSYLRNRGSAFF.

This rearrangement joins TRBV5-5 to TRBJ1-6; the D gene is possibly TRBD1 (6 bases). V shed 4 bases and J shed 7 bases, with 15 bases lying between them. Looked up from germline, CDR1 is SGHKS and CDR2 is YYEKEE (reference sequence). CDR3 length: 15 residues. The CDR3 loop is CASSRGAGGNSPLHF. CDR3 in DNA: TGTGCCAGCAGCCGGGGGGCCGGGGGGAATTCACCCCTCCACTTT.

CDR3 DNA: TGTGCCAGCAGCACCGACAGGGGGGACAACGAGCAGTACTTC. It translates to CASSTDRGDNEQYF. This chain uses TRBV9 with TRBJ2-7; 9 nucleotides line up with TRBD1. After removal of 4 bases from V and 5 bases from J, the junction contained 7 bases not matched to a gene. CDR1 is SGDLS, CDR2 YYNGEE, per germline. This CDR3 region has 14 residues.

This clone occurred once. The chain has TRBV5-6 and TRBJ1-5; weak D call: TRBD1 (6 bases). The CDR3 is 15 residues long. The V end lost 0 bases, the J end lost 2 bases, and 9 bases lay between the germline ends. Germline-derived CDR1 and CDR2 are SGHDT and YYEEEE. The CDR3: CASSLGPGGNQPQHF. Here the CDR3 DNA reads TGTGCCAGCAGCTTGGGGCCAGGGGGCAATCAGCCCCAGCATTTT.

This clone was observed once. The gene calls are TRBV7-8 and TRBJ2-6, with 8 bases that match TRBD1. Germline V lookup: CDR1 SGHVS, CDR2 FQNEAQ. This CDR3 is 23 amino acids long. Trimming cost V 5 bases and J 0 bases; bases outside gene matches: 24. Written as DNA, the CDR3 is TGTGCCAGCAGCCCTCAGGAAGCAGGGTACCCGGGACAGGCGAGCTCTGGGGCCAACGTCCTGACTTTC. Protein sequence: CASSPQEAGYPGQASSGANVLTF.

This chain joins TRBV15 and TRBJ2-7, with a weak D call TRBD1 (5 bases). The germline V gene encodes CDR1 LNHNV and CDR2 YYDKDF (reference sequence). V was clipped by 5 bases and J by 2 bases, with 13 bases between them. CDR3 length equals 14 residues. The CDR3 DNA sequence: TGTGCCACCAGCCCCACCAGGGTCGCCTACGAGCAGTACTTC. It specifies CATSPTRVAYEQYF.

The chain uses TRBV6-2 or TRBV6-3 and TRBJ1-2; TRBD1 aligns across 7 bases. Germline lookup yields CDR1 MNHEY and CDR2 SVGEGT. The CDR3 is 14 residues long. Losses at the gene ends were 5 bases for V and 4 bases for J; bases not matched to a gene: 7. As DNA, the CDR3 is TGTGCCAGCAGTATAACAGGGGCTGGCTATGGCTACACCTTC. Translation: CASSITGAGYGYTF.